A single T cell receptor beta chain is shown here with its context. This entry belongs to a study of blood T cell repertoires in COVID-19. Background on the study: The origin of the acute and convalescent COVID-19 samples was the United States, Italy and Spain. T cells, B-cell-depleted T cells, or PBMCs provided the cDNA or gDNA that served as material.

Original handling: Reference gene primers were amplified, and this amplification served to estimate nucleated cell counts. This table comes from immunoSEQ multiplex PCR, and its TCRdb copy is limited to in-frame clones, with some not included. V and J calls and clone size come straight from that table; D and trimming were deduced from the DNA. Counted here are fewer than 85,000 clones, over 65% occurring once; the ten biggest clones make up 2.5% to 3%. This receptor was taken from a human donor with acute or convalescent COVID-19. The donor label of this sample is uncertain. Material for sequencing was peripheral blood.

CDR3: CASSIGQYTEAFF. CDR3 coding DNA: TGTGCCAGTAGTATAGGACAGTACACTGAAGCTTTCTTT. The chain links TRBV19 to TRBJ1-1, with D possibly being TRBD1 (5 bases). V gave up 1 base and J gave up 3 bases, with 6 bases separating them. Germline V gives CDR1 LNHDA, CDR2 SQIVND (reference sequence). The CDR3 spans 13 residues.